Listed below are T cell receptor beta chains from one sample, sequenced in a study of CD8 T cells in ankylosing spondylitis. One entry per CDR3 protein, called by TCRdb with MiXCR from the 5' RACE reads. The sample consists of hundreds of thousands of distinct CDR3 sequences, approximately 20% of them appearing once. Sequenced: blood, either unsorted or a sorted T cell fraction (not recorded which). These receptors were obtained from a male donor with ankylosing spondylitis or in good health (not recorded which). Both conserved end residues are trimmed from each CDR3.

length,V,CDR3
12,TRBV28,ASSFTTGQNIQY
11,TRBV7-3,ASSSGRFTEAF
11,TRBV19,AVGTGLLQPQH
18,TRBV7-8,ASSAQALGHTRLAKNIQY
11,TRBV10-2,ASRIGTNQPQH
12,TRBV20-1,SAPRESSSTEAF
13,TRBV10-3,AISVAGGSTDTQY
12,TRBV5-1,ASRLAVVGNEQF
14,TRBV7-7,ASSLGLAGSYNEQF
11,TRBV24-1,ATTEGNNQPQH
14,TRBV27,ASSLDGTGSWETQY
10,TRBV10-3,AISPNTGELF
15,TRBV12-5,ASGCRRAEPSYNEQF
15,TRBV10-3,AISERLAGGSTDTQY
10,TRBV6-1,AGSQKGETQY
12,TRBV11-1,ASRTTGPGNTIY
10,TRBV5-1,ASSSKIGTQY
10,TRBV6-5,ASSSRNTEAF
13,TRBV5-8,ASSLGYRGPTEAF
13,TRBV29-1,SVEGGQGAYNEQF
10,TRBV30,AWRDTDTEAF
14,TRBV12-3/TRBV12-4,ASSRKTPFSYNEQF
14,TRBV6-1,ASSEALGLHTGELF
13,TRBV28,ASSPRPGGNQPQH
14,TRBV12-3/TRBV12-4,ASSRTSGRALRELF
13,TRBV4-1,ASSQVSTDDLVAF
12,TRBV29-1,SVASGTGGNEQF
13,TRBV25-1,ASLGRGGFTDTQY
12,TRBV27,ASGLLRRSDTQY
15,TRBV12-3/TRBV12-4,ASSAWTSGGGGDTQY
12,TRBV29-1,SVLGLAGAGELF
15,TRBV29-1,SAASLAGGITPDTQY
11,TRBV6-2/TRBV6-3,ASRRGSAGELL
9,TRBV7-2,ASSSRGATY
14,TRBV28,ASSLGWGQGDSPLH
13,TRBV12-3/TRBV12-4,ASSLDGAAGNTIY
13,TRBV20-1,SARPPGLALNEQF
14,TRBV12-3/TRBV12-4,ASSSASGRSTGELF
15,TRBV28,ASRIPLAGGPRNEQF
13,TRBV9,ASSVGGPMNTEAF
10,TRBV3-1,ASSQDGETQY
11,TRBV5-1,ASSLVLGGTQY
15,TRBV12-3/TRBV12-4,ASSTGQGWSGANVLT